This TCR beta chain comes out of a study of blood T cell repertoires in COVID-19 (dated by TCRdb to the early 2020s). For the study in its entirety: Collaborator samples came from the United States, Italy and Spain and covered acute and convalescent phases of COVID-19. Deeply sampled blood TCRbeta repertoires from subjects exposed to, actively infected with, or recovered from COVID-19 were included in the dataset. A de-identified subject ID, COVID-19 status, age in years and sex were almost always included in the sample metadata. The samples were drawn from two sources: the first 160 participants of the ongoing ImmuneRACE study, and 950 to 1,500 subjects contributed by 6 global collaborators. HLA class I and class II types, where available, came from metadata supplied by the sample provider rather than from assay-based typing. The repertoires were made available in a free public database intended to serve as a resource for research on the immune response to SARS-CoV-2. The prospective study material was composed of cDNA or gDNA derived from T cells, B-cell-depleted T cells, or PBMCs.

TCRbeta CDR3 regions were amplified from genomic DNA by means of the immunoSEQ Assay, a bias-controlled multiplex PCR. On the authors' methods: Within the assay, amplification of reference gene primers was used to estimate how many nucleated cells each sample contained. To quantify the absolute abundance of each unique TCRbeta CDR3 rearrangement, sequence reads were collapsed and filtered. Productive Simpson clonality was computed per sample as the square root of Simpson's diversity index over productive rearrangements. In its TCRdb copy, this immuneACCESS table keeps in-frame sequences only and misses some clones. Where compared with another copy, unresolved V genes explain less than half of these, and the others have no known cause. V, J and clone size were drawn from that table, and D and trimming were deduced from the DNA. The sample includes more than 150,000 clones, with around 77% observed a single time. Around 15% of the sample lies in the top ten.

Collaborating institutions collected whole blood in K2EDTA tubes following their own protocols. For TCRbeta analysis, collaborator samples were shipped as frozen whole blood, as isolated PBMCs, or as DNA extracted from either sample type. Overall study outcomes, separate from this receptor: The amount of clinical and demographic metadata varied by source and participant and was provided uncurated.

For CDR1 and CDR2, the germline V gene lists SGDLS and YYNGEE. Including cysteine and phenylalanine, the CDR3 has 14 amino acids. Of the read, only the CDR3 DNA is kept; its 42 bases are in frame from base 1. V is trimmed back by 6 bases and J by 4 bases, and the junction contains 6 bases that no gene match accounts for. Regarding this clone: This clone's antigen is unknown. Base quality data are lacking; no much larger clone is found one base away.

This clonotype was obtained from a man aged 60 to 75 with active or convalescent COVID-19. The specimen was peripheral blood. The V and J segments used are TRBV9 and TRBJ2-2, with TRBD1 matching 7 junction bases. This receptor has the CDR3 CASTGTDFTGELFF. The nucleotide sequence reads TGTGCCAGCACCGGGACAGACTTCACCGGGGAGCTGTTTTTT.